The 28 T cell receptor beta chains given below trace back to one sample, sequenced in a study of T cells after yellow fever vaccination. TCRdb recomputed calls from the 5' RACE reads with MiXCR, one row per CDR3 protein. This table holds more than 250,000 distinct CDR3 sequences, around 7% found once. Specimen: PBMCs, collected about 41 days after the first yellow fever vaccination. These receptors originate from a man aged 18 to 29 who received the YFV17D yellow fever vaccine.

This chain connects TRBV14 to TRBJ2-5, with a possible D match to TRBD1 (5 bases). V lost 4 bases and J 6 bases, leaving 9 bases between the germline ends. From germline, CDR1 is SGHDN and CDR2 FVKESK. The CDR3 loop spans 12 amino acids. DNA of the CDR3: TGTGCCAGCAGCCCCCAGGGCCAGACCCAGTACTTC. As protein: CASSPQGQTQYF.

This clonotype has a handful of counts. V usage is TRBV12-3 or TRBV12-4 and J usage is TRBJ1-3; D may be TRBD1 (5 bases). V was pared by 8 bases and J by 2 bases, with 19 bases between. The CDR3 contains 16 residues. CDR3 in DNA: TGTGCCAGCGGGCGGGGCCCAGGGAGGCCTGGAAACACCATATATTTT. It yields the protein CASGRGPGRPGNTIYF.

In this sample, this clonotype turned up a few times. The J gene is TRBJ1-2, the V gene TRBV7-2, with D unclear. From germline, CDR1 is SGHTA and CDR2 FQGNSA. The CDR3 has 14 residues. With 1 base removed from V and 2 bases from J, the gap between germline ends came to 8 bases. Here the CDR3 DNA reads TGTGCCAGCAGCTTAGAACGTGCCAACTATGGCTACACCTTC. Protein sequence: CASSLERANYGYTF.

Only a few counts were recorded for this clonotype. The chain recombines TRBV7-8 with TRBJ1-5, with D maybe TRBD1 (5 bases). CDR1 and CDR2 from the germline V gene are SGHVS and FQNEAQ. This CDR3 spans 15 amino acids. V lost 5 bases, J lost 7 bases, and 18 bases lay in between. In nucleotides, the CDR3 is TGTGCCAGCAGCGAAAATGGGGGGTTGGGCCAGCCCCAGCATTTT. The encoded protein is CASSENGGLGQPQHF.

V is TRBV21-1 and J is TRBJ2-3; the table calls TRBD1, which could not be checked here. TRBV21-1 is tagged as a pseudogene. The CDR3 is 15 amino acids. The CDR3 bases are TGTGCCAGCAGCAAACCCCCCGGGACCGGAGTTACGCAGTATTTT. Its protein product is CASSKPPGTGVTQYF.

This clonotype has more than one count but fewer than ten. The chain links TRBV11-2 to TRBJ2-3; 8 bases are shared with TRBD2. The germline V gene encodes CDR1 SGHAT and CDR2 FQNNGV. The CDR3 is made up of 18 amino acids. The J segment lost 3 bases and the V segment lost 2 bases, leaving 13 bases of the junction unmatched. The CDR3 spells CASSLIGSPGGPTDTQYF. CDR3 coding DNA: TGTGCCAGCAGCTTAATCGGGTCCCCGGGGGGGCCAACAGATACGCAGTATTTT.

Ten or more counts support this clonotype. The chain couples TRBV5-1 to TRBJ2-5; 13 nucleotides line up with TRBD2. This CDR3 spans 15 amino acids. CDR1 and CDR2 from the germline V gene are SGHRS and YFSETQ. V lost 5 bases to trimming and J lost 7 bases; unmatched junction nucleotides: 8. The chain's CDR3 is CASSKGLAGEGTQYF. As DNA, the CDR3 is TGCGCCAGCAGTAAAGGACTAGCGGGAGAAGGGACCCAGTACTTC.

The chain couples TRBV10-3 to TRBJ2-4; TRBD1 matches 7 bases. The CDR3 loop spans 19 amino acids. The V segment lost 3 bases and the J segment 0 bases; nucleotides outside the gene matches: 14. CDR1 and CDR2 (germline): ENHRY, SYGVKD. CDR3 coding DNA: TGTGCCATCAGTGATGCCTACAGGGGCGTTTGGGGAGCCAAAAACATTCAGTACTTC. Translated: CAISDAYRGVWGAKNIQYF.

This clonotype was found a few times. CDR3 residues: CASSPTGEGQETQYF. In nucleotides, the CDR3 is TGCGCCAGCAGCCCGACAGGGGAGGGCCAAGAGACCCAGTACTTC. This rearrangement joins TRBV5-1 to TRBJ2-5; D may be TRBD1 (8 bases). The CDR3 is made up of 15 amino acids. Germline V gene lookup returns CDR1 SGHRS and CDR2 YFSETQ. Between the trimmed V and J ends, which lost 4 bases and 1 base, there was a span of 14 bases.

This rearrangement joins TRBV7-2 to TRBJ2-2; D is ambiguous. Per the germline V gene, CDR1 is SGHTA and CDR2 is FQGNSA. V lost 7 bases to trimming and J lost 2 bases, with 14 bases between them. The CDR3 has 15 amino acids. CDR3 sequence: CASTKQTLNTGELFF. Here the CDR3 DNA reads TGTGCCAGCACCAAACAGACACTTAACACCGGGGAGCTGTTTTTT.

This rearrangement joins TRBV7-2 to TRBJ2-5, with no clear D. Germline CDR1 SGHTA, CDR2 FQGNSA. V lost 1 base and J lost 5, with 5 bases in between. The CDR3 is 12 amino acids. In DNA form, the CDR3 reads TGTGCCAGCAGCTTAGAATACGAGACCCAGTACTTC. Amino acid sequence: CASSLEYETQYF.

This clonotype came up many times. The chain has TRBV7-8 and TRBJ2-3; D uncertain. The V end was cut by 4 bases, the J end by 4 bases, with 6 bases between. The CDR3 runs 12 residues. Germline loops: CDR1 SGHVS, CDR2 FQNEAQ. Here the CDR3 reads CASSSRSDTQYF. The DNA for the CDR3 is TGTGCCAGCAGCTCCCGATCAGATACGCAGTATTTT.

In this sample, this clonotype turned up a few times. This chain joins TRBV12-3 or TRBV12-4 and TRBJ1-6, with no clear D. Trimming shortened V by 6 bases and J by 2 bases, and 11 bases separated the two germline ends. The CDR3 extends over 15 amino acids. This CDR3 reads CASSNRATYNSPLHF. CDR3 nucleotide sequence: TGTGCCAGCAGCAACCGGGCAACCTATAATTCACCCCTCCACTTT.

This clonotype occurred a few times. The CDR3 loop is CASSLRGGWTQYF. The CDR3 bases are TGTGCCAGCAGTTTAAGGGGGGGTTGGACCCAGTACTTC. This chain connects TRBV12-3 or TRBV12-4 to TRBJ2-5; tentatively, D is TRBD2 (7 bases). The CDR3 extends over 13 amino acids. The V end was cut by 2 bases, the J end by 7 bases, with 11 bases between.

There are many counts of this clonotype. The V and J genes are TRBV7-2 and TRBJ2-7; TRBD2 agrees at 8 bases. This CDR3 contains 14 residues. V gave up 3 bases and J gave up 3 bases; unmatched junction bases: 4. In germline, CDR1 is SGHTA, CDR2 FQGNSA. The CDR3 sequence is CASSFAGGDYEQYV. CDR3 sequence (DNA): TGTGCCAGCAGCTTCGCGGGGGGAGACTACGAGCAGTACGTC.

In this sample, this clonotype turned up a few times. V and J are TRBV6-1 and TRBJ1-6; TRBD1 might be the D (5 bases). Looked up from germline, CDR1 is MNHNS and CDR2 is SASEGT. Trimming took off 9 bases at V and 3 bases at J, with 18 bases between the two ends. The CDR3 consists of 16 residues. The CDR3 DNA is TGTGCCAGTTCCGCCCGGATGGGGGTCTATAATTCACCCCTCCACTTT. Translation: CASSARMGVYNSPLHF.

The table lists this clonotype with many counts. V and J are TRBV29-1 and TRBJ1-1; no clear D. The CDR3 consists of 13 residues. The germline CDR1 and CDR2 sequences are SQVTM and ANQGSEA. The ends were cut back, 1 base at V and 1 base at J, with 7 bases in the middle. The CDR3 loop reads CSVEGQENTEAFF. The CDR3 coding sequence is TGCAGCGTTGAAGGCCAGGAGAACACTGAAGCTTTCTTT.

Turning to this clonotype: One end of the junction is discordant with germline, which a read error may explain. The chain employs TRBV4-3 and TRBJ2-3; the match to TRBD2 covers 7 bases. The CDR3 spans 15 residues. Germline CDR1 reads LGHNA; CDR2 reads YSLEER. For the CDR3, the DNA is TGCGCCAGCAGCCAAGATGTAGGCGGGGGAGATACGCTGTATTTT. This encodes CASSQDVGGGDTLYF.

V and J are TRBV20-1 and TRBJ1-6; possibly TRBD1 for D (5 bases). The CDR3 covers 14 residues. Per the germline V gene, CDR1 is DFQATT and CDR2 is SNEGSKA (reference sequence). V lost 5 bases to trimming and J lost 6 bases, with 14 bases between them. CDR3 residues: CSAQLRGPNSPLHF. The CDR3 coding sequence is TGCAGTGCTCAGTTGCGGGGCCCTAATTCACCCCTCCACTTT.

This clonotype was detected ten times or more. The chain uses TRBV5-6 and TRBJ1-2; D is perhaps TRBD1 (5 bases). V was trimmed by 7 bases and J by 6 bases, leaving 16 bases between them. There are 13 residues in the CDR3. CDR1 is SGHDT and CDR2 is YYEEEE in the germline V gene. CDR3 in DNA: TGTGCCAGCGGGGTACAGGACGTACATGGCTACACCTTC. Protein product: CASGVQDVHGYTF.

This clonotype was picked up many times. The gene calls are TRBV4-3 and TRBJ2-1; tentative D call: TRBD1 (6 bases). V was trimmed by 3 bases and J by 2 bases, leaving 14 bases between them. The CDR3 sequence is 16 residues long. Germline V lookup: CDR1 LGHNA, CDR2 YSLEER. The CDR3 bases are TGCGCCAGCAGCCAGGGGGCAAATCAAGCCTACAATGAGCAGTTCTTC. Translated, it gives CASSQGANQAYNEQFF.

This clonotype came up many times. The chain uses TRBV3-1 and TRBJ2-2; D is tentatively TRBD1 or TRBD2 (5 bases each). Germline V gives CDR1 LGHDT, CDR2 YNNKEL (reference sequence). The ends were cut back, 3 bases at V and 4 bases at J, with 15 bases in the middle. The CDR3 is 16 residues long. The CDR3 spells CASSHLWAGTTGELFF. CDR3 DNA: TGTGCCAGCAGCCATTTGTGGGCAGGGACCACCGGGGAGCTGTTTTTT.

There are many counts of this clonotype. The chain employs TRBV5-1 and TRBJ1-1; no definite D call. Per the germline V gene, CDR1 is SGHRS and CDR2 is YFSETQ. The CDR3 has 13 amino acids. Between the trimmed V and J ends, which lost 0 bases and 5 bases, there was a span of 8 bases. CDR3 region: CASSLAVRTEAFF. The CDR3, as DNA: TGCGCCAGCAGCTTGGCGGTGCGGACTGAAGCTTTCTTT.

This CDR3 is CASSQVANEQFF. The CDR3 DNA sequence: TGCGCCAGCAGCCAAGTTGCCAATGAGCAGTTCTTC. V is TRBV4-3 and J is TRBJ2-1; no firm D call. The CDR3 length is 12 residues. Germline V gene lookup returns CDR1 LGHNA and CDR2 YSLEER. The V end was cut by 1 base, the J end by 6 bases, with 4 bases between.

The chain recombines TRBV29-1 with TRBJ2-2; no clear D. Germline V gene lookup returns CDR1 SQVTM and CDR2 ANQGSEA. There are 12 residues in the CDR3. V was trimmed by 7 bases and J by 6 bases, leaving 12 bases between them. The CDR3 DNA is TGCAGCGGGAAGACATTCCCCGGGGAGCTGTTTTTT. It yields the protein CSGKTFPGELFF.

This clonotype was observed a handful of times. The V gene is TRBV11-2, the J gene TRBJ2-3, with 8 nucleotides matching TRBD2. CDR1 is SGHAT and CDR2 is FQNNGV in the germline V gene. There are 15 residues in the CDR3. Germline trimming cut 5 bases from V and 7 bases from J; bases unmatched to any gene: 11. The CDR3 protein is CASSPLRGGRHTQYF. DNA of the CDR3: TGTGCCAGCAGCCCTTTGCGCGGGGGGCGACATACGCAGTATTTT.

V and J are TRBV20-1 and TRBJ1-1; 8 nucleotides match TRBD1. The CDR3 length is 13 residues. Germline lookup yields CDR1 DFQATT and CDR2 SNEGSKA (reference sequence). V shed 6 bases and J 8 bases; nucleotides not matched to a gene: 11. CDR3 sequence reads: CSAAGTGDPEAFF. CDR3 nucleotides: TGCAGTGCCGCCGGGACAGGTGACCCCGAAGCTTTCTTT.

This clonotype was observed a handful of times. This chain connects TRBV9 to TRBJ2-2, with TRBD1 identical over 7 bases. CDR3 length: 16 residues. CDR1 is SGDLS, CDR2 YYNGEE, per germline. Losses at the gene ends were 0 bases for V and 0 bases for J; bases not matched to a gene: 2. CDR3 protein: CASSVGGTANTGELFF. The CDR3 DNA sequence: TGTGCCAGCAGCGTAGGTGGGACAGCGAACACCGGGGAGCTGTTTTTT.